The clone carrying this TCR beta chain came up a few times. The germline CDR1 and CDR2 sequences are SGHNT and YYREEE (reference sequence). The V segment lost 4 bases and the J segment 7 bases; nucleotides outside the gene matches: 8. The CDR3 has 14 amino acids. This record comes from a study of blood T cell repertoires in COVID-19. Looking at the study overall: T cells, B-cell-depleted T cells, or PBMCs supplied cDNA or gDNA.

The authors' processing: Amplified reference gene primers provided the basis for estimating nucleated cell counts. TCRdb keeps only in-frame clones here, not all; method: immunoSEQ multiplex PCR. V, J and clone size derive from that table, while D and trimming were established from the DNA sequence. Among 120,000 to 150,000 clones listed, approximately 84% were seen once. The chain carries TRBV5-4 and TRBJ2-7, with TRBD1 identical over 10 bases. This sequence was found in a man in his fifties or sixties in a cohort exposed to, infected with or recovered from COVID-19 (not recorded which). The sequencing input was PBMCs or T cells enriched from blood (not recorded which). The CDR3 region has the DNA TGTGCCAGCAGCCAACCGGGACAGGGGAGGGAGCAGTACTTC. This gives the protein CASSQPGQGREQYF. Drawing the rest from reference TRBV5-4 and TRBJ2-7, the complete variable domain is ETGVTQSPTHLIKTRGQQVTLRCSSQSGHNTVSWYQQALGQGPQFIFQYYREEENGRGNFPPRFSGLQFPNYSSELNVNALELDDSALYLCASSQPGQGREQYFGPGTRLTVT.